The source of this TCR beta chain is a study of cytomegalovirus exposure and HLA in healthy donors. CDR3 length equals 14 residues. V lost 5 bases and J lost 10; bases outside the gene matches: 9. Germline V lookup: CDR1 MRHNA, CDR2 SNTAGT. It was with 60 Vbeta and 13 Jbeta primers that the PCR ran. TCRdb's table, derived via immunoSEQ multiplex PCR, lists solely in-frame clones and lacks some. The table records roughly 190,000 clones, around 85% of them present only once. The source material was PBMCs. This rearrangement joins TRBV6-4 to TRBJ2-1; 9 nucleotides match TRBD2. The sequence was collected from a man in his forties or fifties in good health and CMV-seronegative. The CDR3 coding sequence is TGTGCCAGCAGTATAACTAGCGGGCAGGGGGAGCAGTTCTTC. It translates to CASSITSGQGEQFF.